This is a list of T cell receptor beta chains from one sample in a study of T cells in Graves' hyperthyroidism and ophthalmopathy. TCRdb re-derived calls from the multiplex PCR reads in MiXCR, one entry per CDR3 protein. The table includes approximately 330,000 distinct CDR3 sequences, about 18% detected once. Sequenced: blood. Receptor source: a woman between 50 and 59 years old with Graves' hyperthyroidism. CDR3s include the opening cysteine and the closing phenylalanine or tryptophan. A D gene is named only where the DNA matches it firmly. A clone size is listed for some rows: how often the clone was seen (once, few, many), or a class if it is expanded.

>TRBV6-2/TRBV6-3|NA|TRBJ1-5|few
CASSGTDHNQPQHF
TGTGCCAGCTCGGGGACGGACCACAATCAGCCCCAGCATTTT
>TRBV2|TRBD1|TRBJ1-3|NA
CASIIKGARNTIYF
TGTGCCAGCATTATTAAGGGGGCTAGAAACACCATATATTTT
>TRBV6-1|NA|TRBJ2-5|many
CASRGDRSGRKTQYF
TGTGCCAGCAGAGGAGACAGGTCGGGTAGGAAGACCCAGTACTTC
>TRBV10-3|TRBD1|TRBJ2-2|NA
CAISESKTGKNTGELFF
TGTGCCATCAGTGAGTCAAAGACAGGGAAGAACACCGGGGAGCTGTTTTTT
>TRBV20-1|TRBD2|TRBJ2-5|few
CSARFELAGVETQYF
TGCAGTGCTAGATTTGAACTAGCGGGAGTGGAGACCCAGTACTTC
>TRBV12-3/TRBV12-4|NA|TRBJ1-1|many
CASRDGNTEAFF
TGTGCCAGCCGCGACGGGAACACTGAAGCTTTCTTT
>TRBV7-2|NA|TRBJ2-5|many
CASSLAWDFSSETQYF
TGTGCCAGCAGCTTAGCCTGGGACTTCTCGTCAGAGACCCAGTACTTC
>TRBV12-3/TRBV12-4|NA|TRBJ1-6|few
CASSAPGRPLHF
TGTGCCAGCAGTGCCCCCGGTCGCCCCCTCCACTTT
>TRBV4-1|TRBD2|TRBJ2-3|NA
CASSQDGLAGADTQYF
TGCGCCAGCAGCCAAGACGGACTAGCGGGAGCCGATACGCAGTATTTT
>TRBV2|NA|TRBJ2-7|NA
CASRDSDFTTSYEQYF
TGTGCCAGCAGGGATTCTGACTTTACCACCTCCTACGAGCAGTACTTC
>TRBV7-3|TRBD2|TRBJ2-3|many
CASSPKTSGGADTQYF
TGTGCCAGCAGCCCGAAGACTAGCGGGGGGGCTGATACGCAGTATTTT
>TRBV15|TRBD1|TRBJ2-3|few
CATSMVQGADTQYF
TGTGCCACCAGCATGGTCCAGGGGGCAGATACGCAGTATTTT
>TRBV20-1|TRBD1|TRBJ1-4|NA
CSAPGTGGRNEKLFF
TGCAGTGCTCCCGGGACAGGGGGCAGGAATGAAAAACTGTTTTTT
>TRBV19|TRBD1|TRBJ1-1|few
CASRKQGEGTEAFF
TGTGCCAGCAGGAAACAGGGGGAAGGGACTGAAGCTTTCTTT
>TRBV18|NA|TRBJ1-2|many
CASSPLRDSYGYTF
TGTGCCAGCTCACCACTGCGGGATTCCTATGGCTACACCTTC
>TRBV5-6|TRBD1|TRBJ1-1|many
CASSLGTGATEAFF
TGTGCCAGCAGCTTGGGGACAGGGGCCACTGAAGCTTTCTTT
>TRBV28|NA|TRBJ1-5|many
CASSFIATLHQPQHF
TGTGCCAGCAGTTTTATCGCAACATTACATCAGCCCCAGCATTTT
>TRBV5-6|TRBD1|TRBJ2-1|few
CASSWGQGAVEQFF
TGTGCCAGCAGCTGGGGACAGGGGGCCGTTGAGCAGTTCTTC
>TRBV7-3|TRBD2|TRBJ2-3|few
CASSLTRTSGRTDTQYF
TGTGCCAGCAGCTTAACTCGGACTAGCGGGAGAACAGATACGCAGTATTTT
>TRBV2|NA|TRBJ2-2|NA
CASSSDSPDTGELFF
TGTGCCAGCAGTTCCGACAGCCCCGACACCGGGGAGCTGTTTTTT
>TRBV7-9|TRBD1|TRBJ2-7|NA
CASSGTGETYEQYF
TGTGCCAGCAGCGGGACAGGGGAAACCTACGAGCAGTACTTC
>TRBV2|NA|TRBJ2-3|few
CASSRGAGRGTNTQYF
TGTGCCAGCAGCCGGGGGGCCGGGAGAGGAACAAATACGCAGTATTTT
>TRBV11-1|NA|TRBJ2-3|NA
CASSLLETFGYF
TGTGCCAGCAGCCTCTTGGAGACGTTTGGGTATTTT
>TRBV3-1|NA|TRBJ2-2|NA
CASSQAPGHTGELFF
TGTGCCAGCAGCCAAGCACCGGGGCACACCGGGGAGCTGTTTTTT
>TRBV7-9|TRBD2|TRBJ2-2|few
CASSLKLAGTGELFF
TGTGCCAGCAGCTTAAAGCTAGCGGGGACCGGGGAGCTGTTTTTT
>TRBV12-3/TRBV12-4|NA|TRBJ1-5|few
CASSFGHNQPQHF
TGTGCCAGCAGTTTCGGGCATAATCAGCCCCAGCATTTT
>TRBV5-1|TRBD2|TRBJ2-1|many
CASSSSSGRWFF
TGCGCCAGCAGCTCCTCTAGCGGGAGATGGTTCTTC
>TRBV20-1|TRBD1|TRBJ2-1|NA
CSASPDRGPYNEQFF
TGCAGTGCTAGTCCCGACAGGGGGCCCTACAATGAGCAGTTCTTC
>TRBV28|NA|TRBJ2-6|few
CASSPASGRASGANVLTF
TGTGCCAGCAGCCCAGCCTCAGGGAGAGCCTCTGGGGCCAACGTCCTGACTTTC
>TRBV28|NA|TRBJ2-2|NA
CASSQGRAGELFF
TGTGCCAGCAGCCAGGGGAGGGCCGGGGAGCTGTTTTTT